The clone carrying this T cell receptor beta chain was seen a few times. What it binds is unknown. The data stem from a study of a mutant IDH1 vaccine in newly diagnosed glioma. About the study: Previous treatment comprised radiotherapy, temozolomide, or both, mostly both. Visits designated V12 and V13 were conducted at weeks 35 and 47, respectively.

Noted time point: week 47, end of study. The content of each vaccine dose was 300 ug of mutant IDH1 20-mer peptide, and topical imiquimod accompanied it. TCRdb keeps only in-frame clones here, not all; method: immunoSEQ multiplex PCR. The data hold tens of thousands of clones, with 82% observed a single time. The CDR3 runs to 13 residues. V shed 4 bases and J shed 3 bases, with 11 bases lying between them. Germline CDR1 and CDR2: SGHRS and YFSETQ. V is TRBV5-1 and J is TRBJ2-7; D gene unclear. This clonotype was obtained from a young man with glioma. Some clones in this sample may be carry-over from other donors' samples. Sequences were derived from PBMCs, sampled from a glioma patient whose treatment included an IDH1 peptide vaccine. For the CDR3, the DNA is TGCGCCAGCAGCCTCAATAACGGCTACGAGCAGTACTTC. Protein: CASSLNNGYEQYF.